This record covers a single T cell receptor beta chain. The antigen it binds to is not known. Per-base quality was not reported, and no clone a single base away is much larger than it. From its cysteine to its phenylalanine, the CDR3 spans 12 amino acids. Just CDR3 DNA is preserved here, 36 bases in frame from base 1. CDR1 and CDR2, looked up from the germline V gene, are SQVTM and ANQGSEA. V is cut by 7 bases and J by 5 bases, and the space between the germline ends is 14 bases. Library generation was performed with 5' RACE. The listed sequencing device is Illumina HiSeq 2500. A second 7 to 11 cycle PCR used a sample-barcoded 5' primer and a J-beta primer mix. A unique molecular identifier was introduced onto each TCR beta cDNA molecule by a template-switch 5' adaptor carrying 12 random nucleotides. Each sample yielded at least 3 million CDR3-containing paired-end reads. First-strand cDNA was synthesized from all RNA with the Mint cDNA synthesis kit, primed by a TRBC-specific oligonucleotide. Following uracil-DNA glycosylase treatment, all cDNA underwent a first 18-cycle PCR with the universal primers M1SS and BC2_uni_R. The original pipeline was this. Normalization of each sample was performed by random selection of 1 million high-quality reads, each carrying a distinct molecular identifier. Reads with shared molecular identifiers were discarded instead of being binned into consensus sequences. MiTCR, run with a Q25 quality threshold and the strictest error-elimination algorithm, handled CDR3 identification, clonotype clustering and error correction. A nonparametric unseen species model using Euler transformation provided a lower-bound estimate of total TCR beta diversity. TCRdb redid the processing of the public reads, applying fastp at Q25 and MiXCR, and retained in-frame beta chains. Rows merge per CDR3 protein into single entries with the most common DNA and genes. The V and J calls were not made by the authors but by TCRdb's processing. This sample gives 800,000 or so distinct CDR3 sequences in total; roughly 25% of them show up just once. The ten top clones hold 3.7% of the sample.

This entry is derived from a study of blood T cells in healthy people across ages (dated by TCRdb to between 2015 and 2017). Some background on the complete study: In model experiments, template switching captured roughly one uniquely barcoded TCR beta cDNA molecule for every two T cells. Using deep sequencing normalized with unique cDNA molecular identifiers, the study measured how TCR beta repertoire diversity changes with age. The donors were divided into four age groups: young (average around 17 years), middle-aged (approximately 39), aged (approximately 62) and long-lived (about 79). Using the same blood draw, the study looked at two additional independent replicas of 1 million unique cDNA reads for two donors, one aged 18 to 30 and the other aged 80 or older.

Donors were a few dozen systemically healthy Caucasian individuals from Russia aged roughly 6 to 90 years. Roughly 11 milliliters of peripheral blood were drawn from each donor into EDTA-treated Vacutainer tubes. Ficoll-Paque density-gradient centrifugation was used to isolate PBMCs, with at least 7 million per sample. Trizol reagent was used to extract total RNA from the PBMCs, yielding at least 6 micrograms per sample. The percentages of naive CD45RAhigh/CD27high T cells were determined by flow cytometry on a PBMC aliquot from every donor. The investigation overall reported the following: Bulk unsorted PBMC profiling prevented conclusive comparison of naive and antigen-experienced compartments. Because the CMV infection status of the donors was unknown, age-related changes in expanded clonotypes may potentially have been confounded. There was a strong correlation between observed TCR beta diversity and the percentage of naive T cells measured by flow cytometry. Total diversity estimates from one million sequenced T cells were considered lower bounds and underestimates. Observed TCR beta diversity per million T cells fell roughly linearly with age, and a significant reduction was already apparent by age around 39. Compared with the aged group, more naive CD4+ T cells, fewer expanded clones and increased TCR diversity were shown by the long-lived group, suggesting age selection.

The sample also formed part of further work on T cells of mothers and their children. Reported in the second study: The donors were nine systemically healthy Caucasian individuals, made up of three mothers and their six children. cDNA synthesis consumed the entire amount of extracted RNA, loaded at 1.5 ug RNA in each 15 ul reaction. In the second PCR, the M1S primer introduced both the sample barcodes and 2-4 random nucleotides. More than 9 million TCR beta CDR3 reads were obtained from each mother, and some 3.2 million reads were obtained from each child. Thymic selection similarly shapes TCR recombination output in related and unrelated pairs, with minor effect from inherited differences. Normalized repertoire overlap in related mother-child pairs was always slightly higher than in unrelated mother-child pairs, but the difference was never significant. Persistent microchimeric T cell clones were not detected, at a sensitivity of around 100 clones per million clonotypes. In the study, deep NGS was used to compare the TCR beta repertoires of mothers and children, and features distinguishing related mother-child pairs from unrelated individuals were sought. The mean age was 40 +/- 4 years for the mothers and roughly 10 +/- 4 years for the children. After adapter ligation with NEBNext reagents, the libraries were sequenced on Illumina HiSeq 2000 with 100+100 nt paired-end reads. Mother and child libraries were prepared a month apart and sequenced in separate runs to prevent cross-contamination. For each donor, between roughly 500,000 and 2,300,000 distinct TCR beta clonotypes were identified. Naive TCR beta clonotypes were estimated from low-frequency clonotypes matched to each donor's FACS-determined naive share, without sorting.

The TCR originated in a boy under 18 in good health. The sequence is built from TRBV29-1 and TRBJ1-2, with the identity of the D gene unclear. Sequenced input: blood. CDR3 loop: CSAINQDYGYTF. The DNA sequence reads TGCAGCGCCATAAACCAAGATTATGGCTACACCTTC.